The clone carrying this T cell receptor beta chain is a singleton in its sample. What it recognizes is unknown. The sample comes from a study of cytomegalovirus exposure and HLA in healthy donors. Study results and limitations: According to an earlier analysis, most TCR beta V segments yielded productive rearrangements about 90% or about 30% of the time. Later analysis identified a missense DCLRE1C variant that was linked to TCR beta V- and J-gene trimming. Further analysis was carried out later, and it showed several of the most significant clusters appearing linked to common viral pathogens. Presence/absence comparisons presumed near-even sequencing depth among donors.

The PCR was carried out with 60 Vbeta primers and 13 Jbeta primers. Method: immunoSEQ multiplex PCR; TCRdb's copy keeps in-frame clones and lacks some. Seen here are 90,000 to 150,000 clones, roughly 77% observed once, and the top ten hold 1.5% to 2%. Trimming pared 4 bases from V and 4 bases from J, leaving 13 bases between. CDR1 SGHVS and CDR2 FNYEAQ come from the germline V gene. The CDR3 totals 14 residues. V usage is TRBV7-6 and J usage is TRBJ1-2; no reliable D call. The sequence was collected from a man between 40 and 49 years old in good health and CMV-seronegative. Sequences were obtained from PBMCs. CDR3 in amino acids: CASSSVPGSYGYTF. The CDR3 bases are TGTGCCAGCAGCTCTGTTCCCGGGAGCTATGGCTACACCTTC.